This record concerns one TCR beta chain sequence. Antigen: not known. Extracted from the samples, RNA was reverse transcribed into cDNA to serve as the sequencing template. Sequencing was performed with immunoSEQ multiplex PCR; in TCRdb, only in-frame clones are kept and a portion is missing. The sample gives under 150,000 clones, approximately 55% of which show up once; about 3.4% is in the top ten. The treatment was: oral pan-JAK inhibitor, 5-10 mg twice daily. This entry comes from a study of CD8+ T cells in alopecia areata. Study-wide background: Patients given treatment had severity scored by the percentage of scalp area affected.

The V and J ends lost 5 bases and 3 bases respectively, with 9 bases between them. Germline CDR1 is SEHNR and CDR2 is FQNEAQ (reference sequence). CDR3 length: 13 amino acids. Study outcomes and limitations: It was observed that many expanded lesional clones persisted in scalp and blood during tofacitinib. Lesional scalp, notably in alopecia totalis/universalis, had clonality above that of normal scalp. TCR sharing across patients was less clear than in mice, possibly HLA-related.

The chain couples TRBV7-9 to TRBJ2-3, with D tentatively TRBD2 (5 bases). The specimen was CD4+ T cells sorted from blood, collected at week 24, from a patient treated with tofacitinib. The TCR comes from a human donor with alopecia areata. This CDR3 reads CASSSGGTDTQYF. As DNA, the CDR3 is TGTGCCAGCAGCAGCGGCGGTACAGATACGCAGTATTTT.